What follows are 32 T cell receptor beta chains derived from one specimen sequenced in a study of T cells in Graves' hyperthyroidism and ophthalmopathy. Amplification of TCR beta CDR3 regions used RNA as the template. An initial round of RT-PCR targeting the TCR CDR3 relied on the HTBI primer set. In TCRdb, the multiplex PCR reads were re-called with MiXCR into one record per CDR3 protein. The top ten hold around 11% of the sample, which has around 520,000 distinct CDR3 sequences, approximately 25% seen once. Source material: blood. The receptor source for this set is a woman aged 25 to 45 with Graves' ophthalmopathy.

In its sample, this clonotype was seen many times. The rearrangement links TRBV28 to TRBJ2-2; 7 bases agree with TRBD1. The germline V gene has CDR1 MDHEN and CDR2 SYDVKM. The CDR3 runs 14 residues. J lost 6 bases, V lost 2 bases, and 3 bases had no gene match. The CDR3 reads CASSLEGAPGELFF. In DNA form, the CDR3 reads TGTGCCAGCAGTTTAGAGGGGGCGCCCGGGGAGCTGTTTTTT.

This chain joins TRBV6-1 and TRBJ1-1; TRBD1 matches at 7 bases. The V gene end was trimmed by 7 bases and the J gene end by 1 base; junction bases not matched to a gene: 6. The germline V gene has CDR1 MNHNS and CDR2 SASEGT. CDR3 length: 14 amino acids. This CDR3 reads CASIPGQQNTEAFF. CDR3 nucleotides: TGTGCCAGCATTCCGGGACAGCAGAACACTGAAGCTTTCTTT.

There are a few counts of this clonotype. Here the CDR3 DNA reads TGTGCCATCAGTGGAGCCGGCCAGTATCAAGAGACCCAGTACTTC. Its protein product is CAISGAGQYQETQYF. J is TRBJ2-5 and V is TRBV10-3; D remains ambiguous. Germline V gene lookup returns CDR1 ENHRY and CDR2 SYGVKD. CDR3 length: 15 amino acids. The V end lost 4 bases, the J end lost 2 bases, and 14 bases lay between the germline ends.

This clonotype was observed many times. This chain links TRBV15 with TRBJ2-7; D might be TRBD1 (6 bases). The V end was cut by 3 bases, the J end by 0 bases, with 15 bases between. There are 16 residues in the CDR3. Germline lookup yields CDR1 LNHNV and CDR2 YYDKDF (reference sequence). The CDR3, as DNA: TGTGCCACCAGCAGGGGGTTGGGGGCCAGCTCCTACGAGCAGTACTTC. It translates to CATSRGLGASSYEQYF.

Ten or more counts support this clonotype. This chain uses TRBV11-2 with TRBJ2-5; the D gene is possibly TRBD2 (7 bases). The CDR3 is made up of 14 amino acids. Germline V gives CDR1 SGHAT, CDR2 FQNNGV. Trimming left V 7 bases short and J 5 bases short, with 17 bases between. CDR3 in amino acids: CASTYYGGRETQYF. Written as DNA, the CDR3 is TGTGCCAGCACCTATTACGGGGGGCGGGAGACCCAGTACTTC.

The rearrangement links TRBV27 to TRBJ2-6, with D perhaps matching TRBD2 (5 bases). Trimming took 2 bases from V and 0 from J, leaving 14 bases between them. The CDR3 length is 18 residues. The V gene's germline CDR1 is MNHEY and CDR2 SMNVEV (reference sequence). CDR3 protein: CASSLAGSLPSGANVLTF. In nucleotides, the CDR3 is TGTGCCAGCAGTTTAGCGGGCAGCCTACCCTCTGGGGCCAACGTCCTGACTTTC.

The J gene is TRBJ2-7, the V gene TRBV30; the D gene is possibly TRBD1 (6 bases). Germline V gene sequence: CDR1 GTSNPN, CDR2 SVGIG (reference sequence). V was clipped by 3 bases and J by 6 bases, with 12 bases between them. The CDR3 length is 12 residues. The CDR3 sequence: CAWSHRVGEQYF. For the CDR3, the DNA is TGTGCCTGGAGCCACAGGGTGGGCGAGCAGTACTTC.

This clonotype was seen at least ten times. This chain joins TRBV20-1 and TRBJ1-1; D is uncertain. Germline values: CDR1 DFQATT, CDR2 SNEGSKA (reference sequence). V lost 6 bases and J 1 base, leaving 9 bases between the germline ends. This CDR3 has 12 amino acids. The CDR3 loop is CSANPTNTEAFF. The CDR3 region has the DNA TGCAGTGCCAATCCCACGAACACTGAAGCTTTCTTT.

This clonotype has a count of ten or more. J is TRBJ2-7 and V is TRBV29-1; 8 bases align to TRBD1. V lost 6 bases and J lost 6; bases outside the gene matches: 7. This CDR3 has 12 residues. CDR1 is SQVTM and CDR2 is ANQGSEA in the germline V gene. The CDR3 sequence is CSVAHGTGEQYF. CDR3 DNA: TGCAGCGTGGCACACGGGACAGGCGAGCAGTACTTC.

The chain combines TRBV3-1 with TRBJ1-5; D not certain. V was cut by 3 bases and J by 8 bases, with 8 bases left in between. CDR1 LGHDT and CDR2 YNNKEL come from the germline V gene (reference sequence). The CDR3 sequence is 12 residues long. The CDR3 sequence: CASSQASEPQHF. The CDR3 region has the DNA TGTGCCAGCAGCCAGGCGTCTGAGCCCCAGCATTTT.

This clonotype was observed at least ten times. The V and J genes are TRBV6-1 and TRBJ1-3; D is possibly TRBD1 (5 bases). From germline, CDR1 is MNHNS and CDR2 SASEGT. V dropped 2 bases and J dropped 1 base, with 15 bases sitting between them. The CDR3 runs 17 residues. CDR3 in DNA: TGTGCCAGCAGTGAACTCCGGCTCGGGGCTTCTGGAAACACCATATATTTT. Translated, it gives CASSELRLGASGNTIYF.

At least ten counts were recorded for this clonotype. The genes are TRBV18 and TRBJ1-1; tentative D call: TRBD1 (6 bases). The CDR3 contains 13 residues. Germline CDR1 and CDR2: KGHSH and LQKENI. Trimming cost V 6 bases and J 3 bases, with 11 bases left between them. CDR3 nucleotides: TGTGCCAGCTCCGGGACAAAGGACACTGAAGCTTTCTTT. The encoded protein is CASSGTKDTEAFF. The full variable domain, rest sourced from reference TRBV18 and TRBJ1-1, is NAGVMQNPRHLVRRRGQEARLRCSPMKGHSHVYWYRQLPEEGLKFMVYLQKENIIDESGMPKERFSAEFPKEGPSILRIQQVVRGDSAAYFCASSGTKDTEAFFGQGTRLTVV.

At least ten counts were recorded for this clonotype. The chain recombines TRBV6-1 with TRBJ2-2; 9 positions agree with TRBD2. The CDR3 has 16 amino acids. The V gene end was trimmed by 4 bases and the J gene end by 4 bases; junction bases not matched to a gene: 7. CDR1 is MNHNS, CDR2 SASEGT, per germline. CDR3 in amino acids: CASSGLAGAGTGELFF. The CDR3 DNA sequence: TGTGCCAGCAGTGGTTTAGCGGGGGCGGGCACCGGGGAGCTGTTTTTT.

There are many counts of this clonotype. This rearrangement joins TRBV19 to TRBJ2-7; TRBD2 matches at 10 bases. The J segment lost 2 bases and the V segment lost 1 base, leaving 8 bases of the junction unmatched. This CDR3 has 17 amino acids. The germline V gene encodes CDR1 LNHDA and CDR2 SQIVND (reference sequence). The DNA of the CDR3 is TGTGCCAGTAGTATAGGGGAGACTAGCGGGTGGACCTACGAGCAGTACTTC. Translated, it gives CASSIGETSGWTYEQYF.

In this sample, this clonotype turned up many times. The gene calls are TRBV6-1 and TRBJ1-5; D is perhaps TRBD1 (5 bases). In germline, CDR1 is MNHNS, CDR2 SASEGT. The V end was cut by 7 bases, the J end by 4 bases, with 14 bases between. The length of the CDR3 is 14 residues. The CDR3 nucleotides read TGTGCCAGCACCCCCGTCGGGGGGAATCAGCCCCAGCATTTT. This gives the protein CASTPVGGNQPQHF.

The chain combines TRBV2 with TRBJ2-5, with 12 bases fitting TRBD2. Germline V lookup: CDR1 SNHLY, CDR2 FYNNEI. The CDR3 has 16 residues. V trimming: 4 bases; J trimming: 5 bases; junction bases outside the gene matches: 8. The CDR3 reads CASSVLAGGLRETQYF. In DNA, the CDR3 is TGTGCCAGCAGTGTTCTAGCGGGGGGGCTACGGGAGACCCAGTACTTC.

CDR3 amino acids: CASSTFLAVNTGELFF. CDR3 nucleotide sequence: TGTGCCAGCAGTACCTTCCTAGCAGTGAACACCGGGGAGCTGTTTTTT. The chain uses TRBV27 and TRBJ2-2; tentatively, D is TRBD2 (5 bases). The CDR3 runs 16 residues. With 5 bases removed from V and 1 base from J, the gap between germline ends came to 14 bases. Per germline, CDR1 MNHEY and CDR2 SMNVEV (reference sequence).

This clonotype occurred many times. This rearrangement joins TRBV6-5 to TRBJ1-1; TRBD1 aligns across 10 bases. Looked up from germline, CDR1 is MNHEY and CDR2 is SVGAGI. Trimming cost V 6 bases and J 3 bases; bases outside gene matches: 16. CDR3 length: 18 amino acids. As DNA, the CDR3 is TGTGCCAGCAGCAGATACGGTCCCGGGACAGGGGTGGACACTGAAGCTTTCTTT. This sequence encodes CASSRYGPGTGVDTEAFF.

This clonotype was counted many times. The gene calls are TRBV4-2 and TRBJ2-5; the D is unclear. V lost 1 base to trimming and J lost 7 bases, with 13 bases between them. CDR1 LGHNA and CDR2 YNFKEQ come from the germline V gene. CDR3 length equals 14 residues. The DNA of the CDR3 is TGTGCCAGCAGCCAAGTGATAGATATGGGGACCCAGTACTTC. Protein: CASSQVIDMGTQYF.

Notes on this clonotype: Since a much larger clone is just one base distant, this may be a read error. The chain is built from TRBV9 and TRBJ2-7; D unclear. The CDR3 sequence is 13 residues long. The germline gives CDR1 SGDLS, CDR2 YYNGEE. V gave up 4 bases and J gave up 7 bases, with 15 bases separating them. The CDR3 loop reads CASSLASLWEQYF. Here the CDR3 DNA reads TGTGCCAGCAGCTTAGCTTCTCTATGGGAGCAGTACTTC.

This clonotype was seen at least ten times. The V call is TRBV29-1, the J call TRBJ2-5; possible D gene TRBD1, 6 bases. This CDR3 spans 11 amino acids. V shed 7 bases and J shed 1 base, with 7 bases lying between them. The germline V gene encodes CDR1 SQVTM and CDR2 ANQGSEA. CDR3 nucleotide sequence: TGCAGCGGGACAGTCCAAGAGACCCAGTACTTC. This encodes CSGTVQETQYF.

This clonotype was detected many times. The genes are TRBV30 and TRBJ1-2, with D unresolved. CDR1 is GTSNPN and CDR2 is SVGIG in the germline V gene (reference sequence). The V and J ends lost 2 bases and 5 bases respectively, with 15 bases between them. This CDR3 region has 14 residues. CDR3 in DNA: TGTGCCTGGAGTCCTTTCACCGGACCGTATGGCTACACCTTC. It encodes CAWSPFTGPYGYTF.

The V gene is TRBV7-2, the J gene TRBJ1-1; tentatively, D is TRBD1 (5 bases). The CDR3 extends over 12 amino acids. The V and J ends lost 3 bases and 7 bases respectively, with 9 bases between them. Germline V gene sequence: CDR1 SGHTA, CDR2 FQGNSA. This CDR3 reads CASSFAGGEAFF. The CDR3 DNA sequence: TGTGCCAGCAGCTTCGCTGGGGGTGAAGCTTTCTTT.

The CDR3 loop is CASSGLAGGPSEQYF. The CDR3 DNA is TGTGCCAGCAGCGGGCTAGCGGGAGGGCCAAGCGAGCAGTACTTC. The chain joins TRBV6-1 to TRBJ2-7, with TRBD2 identical over 12 bases. The CDR3 covers 15 residues. Germline CDR1 MNHNS, CDR2 SASEGT. V lost 6 bases and J lost 6; bases outside the gene matches: 9.

This clonotype was counted ten times or more. J is TRBJ1-5 and V is TRBV20-1; TRBD1 matches 7 bases. The CDR3 sequence is 15 residues long. V dropped 3 bases and J dropped 4; count of bases not matched to a gene: 9. Germline values: CDR1 DFQATT, CDR2 SNEGSKA (reference sequence). CDR3 DNA sequence: TGCAGTGCTAGCCTAACAGGGGTTGGAAATCAGCCCCAGCATTTT. This gives the protein CSASLTGVGNQPQHF.

This clonotype was recorded many times. CDR3 nucleotide sequence: TGTGCCAGCAGTTCAGGGGCGCGTCAGCCCCAGCATTTT. Amino acids: CASSSGARQPQHF. The chain is built from TRBV6-2 or TRBV6-3 and TRBJ1-5; possibly TRBD1 for D (6 bases). With 4 bases removed from V and 6 bases from J, the gap between germline ends came to 10 bases. The V gene's germline CDR1 is MNHEY and CDR2 SVGEGT. The CDR3 has 13 residues.

This clonotype was seen many times. This rearrangement joins TRBV14 to TRBJ1-2; D is unresolved. The V end was cut by 10 bases, the J end by 5 bases, with 17 bases between. This CDR3 spans 13 amino acids. The germline V gene encodes CDR1 SGHDN and CDR2 FVKESK. The CDR3 sequence: CATSPRGNYGYTF. The DNA of the CDR3 is TGTGCCACCTCACCCCGGGGAAATTATGGCTACACCTTC.

This clonotype was picked up many times. The chain links TRBV27 to TRBJ1-1, with D unclear. The CDR3 covers 11 residues. The V end lost 4 bases, the J end lost 3 bases, and 3 bases lay between the germline ends. Germline lookup yields CDR1 MNHEY and CDR2 SMNVEV (reference sequence). CDR3 loop: CASSSYTEAFF. The CDR3 DNA follows: TGTGCCAGCAGTTCATACACTGAAGCTTTCTTT.

This rearrangement joins TRBV3-1 to TRBJ2-2; D is possibly TRBD1 (6 bases). The CDR3 extends over 15 amino acids. Germline V gene sequence: CDR1 LGHDT, CDR2 YNNKEL (reference sequence). V was trimmed by 4 bases and J by 0 bases, leaving 9 bases between them. The CDR3 sequence: CASSLGHSNTGELFF. The CDR3 DNA sequence: TGTGCCAGCAGCCTGGGACACTCGAACACCGGGGAGCTGTTTTTT.

The chain uses TRBV7-9 and TRBJ2-5; no clear D gene. Per germline, CDR1 SEHNR and CDR2 FQNEAQ (reference sequence). Trimming cost V 3 bases and J 5 bases, with 10 bases left between them. The CDR3 extends over 13 amino acids. The CDR3 DNA reads as TGTGCCAGCAGCTTGGTACAGTGGGAGACCCAGTACTTC. Protein sequence: CASSLVQWETQYF.

This clonotype showed up many times. The chain carries TRBV7-9 and TRBJ2-7; 8 bases line up with TRBD1. In germline, CDR1 is SEHNR, CDR2 FQNEAQ (reference sequence). CDR3 size: 15 residues. Trimming removed 4 bases from V and 3 bases from J; junction bases left unmatched: 8. The CDR3 nucleotides read TGTGCCAGCAGCTACACGGGGACAGGACACTACGAGCAGTACTTC. As protein: CASSYTGTGHYEQYF.

The rearrangement links TRBV13 to TRBJ1-1, with 7 positions matching TRBD1. The junction had 8 bases not matched to a gene; V was cut back by 11 bases and J by 5 bases. Germline CDR1 PRHDT, CDR2 FYEKMQ (reference sequence). The CDR3 totals 12 residues. The CDR3 DNA is TGTGCCGCCTCGACAGGGACTACTGAAGCTTTCTTT. Encoded protein: CAASTGTTEAFF.